The entry below describes one T cell receptor (beta chain). The antigen is unknown. Control samples were healthy donors' buffy coats. Original processing methods: A productive frequency of 2.59 x 10-5 was the lowest detectable. Assay: immunoSEQ multiplex PCR; the TCRdb copy retains only in-frame clones and omits some. Clone size and V and J calls were adopted from that table, with D and trimming inferred from the DNA. The sample contains tens of thousands of clones, 81% of which appear only once. The entry originates in a study of STAT5B mutations in CD4+ large granular lymphocyte leukemia. Study overall: Among healthy controls, a particular HLA allele went with more CDR3 'QG' motifs.

Germline CDR1 reads MNHEY; CDR2 reads SMNVEV (reference sequence). The CDR3 length is 14 residues. V trimming: 3 bases; J trimming: 3 bases; junction bases outside the gene matches: 5. Study-wide results and caveats: Top patient clones used TRBV06 genes more often: 8/27 versus 2/35 in controls.

The material sequenced was CD4+ T cells from blood buffy coats. The J gene is TRBJ2-7, the V gene TRBV27; TRBD2 aligns across 7 bases. The receptor comes from a human donor in good health. This CDR3 is CASSFRGLDYEQYF. The CDR3 DNA follows: TGTGCCAGCAGTTTCCGCGGACTAGACTACGAGCAGTACTTC.